These 17 T cell receptor beta chains came from one sample sequenced in a study of Ad26.COV2.S vaccination and SARS-CoV-2 variants. Stated treatment: 19 received Ad26.COV2.S at low or high dose, single or two shots; roughly 5 received placebo; per-sample allocation not given. After the first vaccine or placebo injection, samples were drawn on day 63. Sequenced by immunoSEQ multiplex PCR; TCRdb stores in-frame clones only, minus some. The table shows over 450,000 clones, with about 88% occurring only once. The input for sequencing was peripheral blood, taken in a trial of Ad26.COV2.S vaccine versus placebo. All receptors derive from a person aged 18 to 59 who received the Ad26.COV2.S COVID-19 vaccine or a placebo.

This clone was detected only once. V is TRBV4-3 and J is TRBJ2-2; D remains ambiguous. The V and J ends lost 0 bases and 0 bases respectively, with 17 bases between them. The CDR3 length is 19 residues. Germline loops: CDR1 LGHNA, CDR2 YSLEER. This chain's CDR3 is CASSQEPLDGFANTGELFF. The CDR3, as DNA: TGCGCCAGCAGCCAAGAGCCTTTGGACGGATTCGCGAACACCGGGGAGCTGTTTTTT.

This chain links TRBV15 with TRBJ2-7, with a possible D match to TRBD2 (6 bases). Germline loops: CDR1 LNHNV, CDR2 YYDKDF (reference sequence). V lost 2 bases and J lost 3, with 8 bases in between. This CDR3 is 13 amino acids long. The CDR3 spells CATSRRLDYEQYF. The CDR3 nucleotides read TGTGCCACCAGCAGAAGACTAGACTACGAGCAGTACTTC.

The chain employs TRBV6-5 and TRBJ2-3; D is ambiguous. Trimming shortened V by 5 bases and J by 3 bases, and 15 bases separated the two germline ends. The CDR3 is 15 residues long. Per the germline V gene, CDR1 is MNHEY and CDR2 is SVGAGI. The CDR3 here is CASSPALKTTDTQYF. CDR3 in DNA: TGTGCCAGCAGTCCGGCCCTGAAAACTACAGATACGCAGTATTTT.

The CDR3 nucleotides are TGTGCCAGCAGGGCGGGACTAGCGGGAGGTAATACGCAGTATTTT. Protein product: CASRAGLAGGNTQYF. The J gene is TRBJ2-3, the V gene TRBV2; 15 bases match TRBD2. This CDR3 spans 15 amino acids. With 6 bases clipped from V and 7 bases from J, the junction kept 5 bases outside the gene matches. CDR1 is SNHLY and CDR2 is FYNNEI in the germline V gene.

J is TRBJ2-1 and V is TRBV28; TRBD1 matches 10 bases. CDR3 size: 15 residues. Germline CDR1 and CDR2: MDHEN and SYDVKM. V lost 7 bases, J lost 2 bases, and 5 bases stayed unmatched. CDR3 in DNA: TGTGCCAGCAAGGGGACAGGGGTTGCCTACAATGAGCAGTTCTTC. Encoded protein: CASKGTGVAYNEQFF.

The count of this clone is one. The genes are TRBV5-6 and TRBJ1-6; possibly TRBD1 for D (6 bases). The CDR3 contains 15 residues. CDR1 and CDR2 (germline): SGHDT, YYEEEE. Trimming removed 1 base at V and 3 bases at J, with 8 bases between. The chain's CDR3 is CASSLRGGYNSPLHF. CDR3 nucleotide sequence: TGTGCCAGCAGCTTGAGGGGGGGCTATAATTCACCCCTCCACTTT.

V and J are TRBV9 and TRBJ2-3; 7 bases are shared with TRBD1. The CDR3 has 14 residues. With V trimmed by 0 bases and J by 5 bases, 3 bases remained unmatched. Germline-derived CDR1 and CDR2 are SGDLS and YYNGEE. The CDR3 DNA reads TGTGCCAGCAGCGTAGGGGCAGGGGGAGATACGCAGTATTTT. Amino acids: CASSVGAGGDTQYF.

For this clone: This CDR3 is also generated by other DNA sequences in the sample. The chain uses TRBV7-9 and TRBJ1-2; D unresolved. CDR3 length equals 13 residues. Germline V gene sequence: CDR1 SEHNR, CDR2 FQNEAQ (reference sequence). V lost 5 bases, J lost 3 bases, and 10 bases lay in between. CDR3 sequence (DNA): TGTGCCAGCAGCCTAGGAGAGTACTATGGCTACACCTTC. Translation gives CASSLGEYYGYTF.

The rearrangement links TRBV29-1 to TRBJ1-2, with a tentative D call TRBD1 (6 bases). The germline V gene has CDR1 SQVTM and CDR2 ANQGSEA. Between the trimmed V and J ends, which lost 7 bases and 2 bases, there was a span of 23 bases. CDR3 length: 16 amino acids. Written as DNA, the CDR3 is TGCAGCGCGGAGGTCAGGGGAAAAATAGAAAACTATGGCTACACCTTC. Translated: CSAEVRGKIENYGYTF.

About this clone itself: The same CDR3 is also encoded by other DNA sequences in this sample. The J gene is TRBJ1-1, the V gene TRBV18, with D unresolved. The V and J ends lost 2 bases and 2 bases respectively, with 6 bases between them. Per the germline V gene, CDR1 is KGHSH and CDR2 is LQKENI. This CDR3 is built from 13 residues. The CDR3 coding sequence is TGTGCCAGCTCACCAGATGGAAACACTGAAGCTTTCTTT. Translation gives CASSPDGNTEAFF.

This chain connects TRBV3-1 (or the pseudogene TRBV3-2) to TRBJ1-5, with D hard to call. The CDR3 loop spans 15 amino acids. Per germline, CDR1 LGHDT and CDR2 YNNKEL (reference sequence). Trimming pared 3 bases from V and 5 bases from J, leaving 14 bases between. CDR3 in amino acids: CASSHSMAGDQPQHF. CDR3 nucleotide sequence: TGTGCCAGCAGCCATTCAATGGCTGGGGATCAGCCCCAGCATTTT.

The chain couples TRBV18 to TRBJ2-7, with a possible D match to TRBD2 (5 bases). V gave up 3 bases and J gave up 7 bases, with 10 bases separating them. This CDR3 contains 12 residues. Germline CDR1 is KGHSH and CDR2 is LQKENI. The CDR3 nucleotides are TGTGCCAGCTCACCGGTCACTAGGGAGCAGTACTTC. Its protein product is CASSPVTREQYF. The full variable domain, completed using reference TRBV18 and TRBJ2-7, is NAGVMQNPRHLVRRRGQEARLRCSPMKGHSHVYWYRQLPEEGLKFMVYLQKENIIDESGMPKERFSAEFPKEGPSILRIQQVVRGDSAAYFCASSPVTREQYFGPGTRLTVT.

This clone was seen a handful of times. V usage is TRBV4-2 and J usage is TRBJ2-3, with unresolved D. The V end lost 0 bases, the J end lost 3 bases, and 10 bases lay between the germline ends. This CDR3 has 15 residues. Germline CDR1 and CDR2: LGHNA and YNFKEQ. The CDR3 coding sequence is TGTGCCAGCAGCCAAGATGGTAGCAGTACAGATACGCAGTATTTT. Translated: CASSQDGSSTDTQYF.

This clone was counted a single time. This chain joins TRBV2 and TRBJ2-7; D ambiguous. Trimming took off 7 bases at V and 3 bases at J, with 16 bases between the two ends. The CDR3 is 14 amino acids. Germline V gene lookup returns CDR1 SNHLY and CDR2 FYNNEI. The CDR3 is CASTRLDTFYEQYF. The CDR3 coding sequence is TGTGCCAGCACCAGACTCGACACCTTCTACGAGCAGTACTTC.

The chain is built from TRBV6-1 and TRBJ1-5; TRBD1 is a possible D gene (5 bases). The CDR3 runs 16 residues. The germline CDR1 and CDR2 sequences are MNHNS and SASEGT. V was clipped by 4 bases and J by 9 bases, with 22 bases between them. CDR3 amino acids: CASSVNRDPKVLPQHF. The CDR3, as DNA: TGTGCCAGCAGTGTAAACCGGGACCCAAAGGTTTTGCCCCAGCATTTT.

The chain links TRBV7-2 to TRBJ1-5; D gene ambiguous. Per germline, CDR1 SGHTA and CDR2 FQGNSA. V was cut by 3 bases and J by 1 base, with 13 bases left in between. The length of the CDR3 is 16 residues. CDR3 residues: CASSLGQRYSNQPQHF. For the CDR3, the DNA is TGTGCCAGCAGCTTGGGTCAGCGCTACAGCAATCAGCCCCAGCATTTT.

In nucleotides, the CDR3 is TGTGCCAGCAGGAGACCCGACGGTCGCACTGAAGCTTTCTTT. This gives the protein CASRRPDGRTEAFF. The chain recombines TRBV6-5 with TRBJ1-1, with D uncertain. Germline V gives CDR1 MNHEY, CDR2 SVGAGI. This CDR3 region has 14 residues. V lost 6 bases and J 4 bases, leaving 15 bases between the germline ends.